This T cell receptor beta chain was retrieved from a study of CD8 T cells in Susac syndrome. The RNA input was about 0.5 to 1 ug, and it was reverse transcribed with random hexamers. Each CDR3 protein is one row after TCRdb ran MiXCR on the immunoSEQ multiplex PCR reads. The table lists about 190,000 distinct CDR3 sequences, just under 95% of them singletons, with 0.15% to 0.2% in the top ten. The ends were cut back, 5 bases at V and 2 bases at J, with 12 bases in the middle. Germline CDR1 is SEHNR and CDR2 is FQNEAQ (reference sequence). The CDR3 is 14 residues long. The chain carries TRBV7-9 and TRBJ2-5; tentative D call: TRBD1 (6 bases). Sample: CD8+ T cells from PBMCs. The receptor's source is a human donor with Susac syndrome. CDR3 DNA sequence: TGTGCCAGCAGCGTCTCCGGGACACAAGAGACCCAGTACTTC. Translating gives CASSVSGTQETQYF.